These 18 T cell receptor beta chains originate from one sample sequenced in a study of early T cells in non-severe SARS-CoV-2 infection. TCRdb fed the 5' RACE reads into MiXCR, producing one record per CDR3 protein. The data contain nearly 60,000 distinct CDR3 sequences, roughly 13% of them seen just once; the ten biggest clones take up approximately 9.6%. The sample consisted of whole blood. All receptors come from an adult who was a healthcare worker with PCR-confirmed SARS-CoV-2 infection or an uninfected control (not recorded which).

This clonotype was observed many times. The V and J genes are TRBV11-1 and TRBJ2-1; 9 bases align to TRBD2. From germline, CDR1 is SGHAT and CDR2 FQDESV (reference sequence). CDR3 length: 17 residues. Trimming took 2 bases from V and 3 from J; bases not matched to a gene: 8. CDR3 in DNA: TGTGCCAGCAGCTTAAGGCCTAGCGGGACAGTCTACAATGAGCAGTTCTTC. Translation: CASSLRPSGTVYNEQFF.

This clonotype was counted ten times or more. The CDR3 sequence is CASSQGQVGSEQFF. DNA of the CDR3: TGTGCCAGCAGCCAAGGTCAGGTGGGGTCTGAGCAGTTCTTC. The V gene is TRBV3-1, the J gene TRBJ2-1; D is unresolved. This CDR3 spans 14 amino acids. V gave up 1 base and J gave up 9 bases, with 13 bases separating them. CDR1 and CDR2 from the germline V gene are LGHDT and YNNKEL (reference sequence).

This clonotype was seen many times. V gene TRBV28 combines with J gene TRBJ1-1, with D possibly TRBD1 on 5 matching bases. The germline V and J ends were trimmed by 7 bases and 4 bases, with 13 bases remaining between them. Germline assignment: CDR1 MDHEN and CDR2 SYDVKM. CDR3 length: 13 residues. CDR3 region: CASIPGGSTEAFF. DNA of the CDR3: TGTGCCAGCATCCCTGGGGGGTCCACTGAAGCTTTCTTT.

This clonotype has a count of ten or more. This chain uses TRBV5-1 with TRBJ2-7, with D possibly being TRBD1 (6 bases). The CDR3 spans 14 residues. The V end was cut by 0 bases, the J end by 4 bases, with 11 bases between. Germline V gene data show CDR1 as SGHRS and CDR2 as YFSETQ. The CDR3 DNA reads TGCGCCAGCAGCTTGGGATCAGGGGAATACGAGCAGTACTTC. It codes for CASSLGSGEYEQYF. The whole variable domain, remainder taken from reference TRBV5-1 and TRBJ2-7, is KAGVTQTPRYLIKTRGQQVTLSCSPISGHRSVSWYQQTPGQGLQFLFEYFSETQRNKGNFPGRFSGRQFSNSRSEMNVSTLELGDSALYLCASSLGSGEYEQYFGPGTRLTVT.

This clonotype was counted many times. The J gene is TRBJ2-5, the V gene TRBV19, with a tentative D call TRBD1 (6 bases). Trimming shortened V by 5 bases and J by 7 bases, and 14 bases separated the two germline ends. Germline CDR1 and CDR2: LNHDA and SQIVND (reference sequence). The CDR3 contains 13 residues. CDR3 protein: CASSPDRRRTQYF. Here the CDR3 DNA reads TGTGCCAGTAGTCCGGACAGAAGGCGGACCCAGTACTTC.

The chain combines TRBV28 with TRBJ1-5; D perhaps matches TRBD1 (6 bases). The CDR3 has 16 amino acids. CDR1 and CDR2 from the germline V gene are MDHEN and SYDVKM. The V end was cut by 6 bases, the J end by 3 bases, with 18 bases between. The CDR3 nucleotides are TGTGCCAGCAGGATGACAGGCGCAGACTTCAATCAGCCCCAGCATTTT. This gives the protein CASRMTGADFNQPQHF.

This clonotype is medium-sized by share. This chain uses TRBV2 with TRBJ2-5; 7 nucleotides agree with TRBD1. The CDR3 covers 13 residues. Germline loops: CDR1 SNHLY, CDR2 FYNNEI. V lost 6 bases, J lost 4 bases, and 5 bases stayed unmatched. CDR3 bases: TGTGCCAGCAGAAGACAGGGCTTAGAGACCCAGTACTTC. Encoded protein: CASRRQGLETQYF.

This clonotype was counted at least ten times. The V and J genes are TRBV9 and TRBJ1-1; no reliable D call. CDR3 length equals 14 residues. Germline assignment: CDR1 SGDLS and CDR2 YYNGEE. Trimming cost V 0 bases and J 1 base, with 7 bases left between them. This CDR3 is CASSVGSRNTEAFF. CDR3 bases: TGTGCCAGCAGCGTAGGATCGAGGAACACTGAAGCTTTCTTT.

This clonotype came up a few times. V is TRBV5-4 and J is TRBJ2-7; perhaps TRBD1 as D (5 bases). The germline gives CDR1 SGHNT, CDR2 YYREEE (reference sequence). V was cut by 5 bases and J by 3 bases, with 12 bases left in between. This CDR3 has 13 amino acids. In DNA form, the CDR3 reads TGTGCCAGCAGTTATAGAGACAGCTACGAGCAGTACTTC. It codes for CASSYRDSYEQYF.

V usage is TRBV6-5 and J usage is TRBJ1-6, with D perhaps matching TRBD1 (6 bases). Germline assignment: CDR1 MNHEY and CDR2 SVGAGI. The CDR3 is made up of 18 amino acids. V was trimmed by 6 bases and J by 1 base, leaving 19 bases between them. CDR3 in DNA: TGTGCCAGCAGCAACTCAGGGGTTTTTTCGTCCTATAATTCACCCCTCCACTTT. Its protein product is CASSNSGVFSSYNSPLHF.

There are many counts of this clonotype. The chain recombines TRBV11-2 with TRBJ2-5, with TRBD2 matching over 11 bases. V shed 1 base and J 2 bases; nucleotides not matched to a gene: 9. This CDR3 is 18 amino acids long. From germline, CDR1 is SGHAT and CDR2 FQNNGV. In DNA form, the CDR3 reads TGTGCCAGCAGCTTAGGAGTTCGCACTAGCGGGGGACAAGAGACCCAGTACTTC. Translating gives CASSLGVRTSGGQETQYF.

The genes are TRBV11-2 and TRBJ2-3, with D tentatively TRBD1 or TRBD2 (5 bases each). The ends were cut back, 5 bases at V and 2 bases at J, with 17 bases in the middle. In germline, CDR1 is SGHAT, CDR2 FQNNGV. CDR3 length equals 16 residues. Here the CDR3 DNA reads TGTGCCAGCAGCATCGGGGCGGGTCTCTTCACAGATACGCAGTATTTT. Protein: CASSIGAGLFTDTQYF.

Many counts were recorded for this clonotype. This chain joins TRBV14 and TRBJ2-5; D is undetermined. V lost 1 base and J 0 bases, leaving 6 bases between the germline ends. Germline CDR1 SGHDN, CDR2 FVKESK. This CDR3 has 14 residues. CDR3 amino acids: CASSQGPYQETQYF. CDR3 nucleotide sequence: TGTGCCAGCAGCCAAGGGCCATACCAAGAGACCCAGTACTTC.

This clonotype was recorded many times. The V gene is TRBV14, the J gene TRBJ2-1; D remains unclear. This CDR3 is built from 11 residues. The germline V gene encodes CDR1 SGHDN and CDR2 FVKESK. V was pared by 1 base and J by 9 bases, with 4 bases between. CDR3 coding DNA: TGTGCCAGCAGCCAAGGATTTGAGCAGTTCTTC. Translated, it gives CASSQGFEQFF.

In its sample, this clonotype was seen many times. This chain links TRBV5-1 with TRBJ1-6; 8 nucleotides agree with TRBD1. The CDR3 has 15 amino acids. With 3 bases clipped from V and 8 bases from J, the junction kept 7 bases outside the gene matches. CDR1 is SGHRS and CDR2 is YFSETQ in the germline V gene. CDR3 sequence: CASSSTGQDDSPLHF. The CDR3 DNA reads as TGCGCCAGCAGCTCCACGGGACAGGACGATTCACCCCTCCACTTT. The variable domain in full, completed from reference TRBV5-1 and TRBJ1-6, reads KAGVTQTPRYLIKTRGQQVTLSCSPISGHRSVSWYQQTPGQGLQFLFEYFSETQRNKGNFPGRFSGRQFSNSRSEMNVSTLELGDSALYLCASSSTGQDDSPLHFGNGTRLTVT.

The gene calls are TRBV2 and TRBJ2-5; D may be TRBD2 (5 bases). The germline CDR1 and CDR2 sequences are SNHLY and FYNNEI. V shed 1 base and J shed 5 bases, with 5 bases lying between them. The CDR3 is made up of 12 amino acids. The CDR3 sequence is CASSEGGETQYF. CDR3 nucleotides: TGTGCCAGCAGTGAAGGAGGGGAGACCCAGTACTTC.

The chain uses TRBV10-3 and TRBJ2-5; D may correspond to TRBD1 or TRBD2 (5 bases each). V gave up 3 bases and J gave up 4 bases, with 9 bases separating them. In germline, CDR1 is ENHRY, CDR2 SYGVKD. This CDR3 is built from 13 residues. CDR3: CAISERGPETQYF. The CDR3 nucleotides are TGTGCCATCAGTGAACGGGGCCCAGAGACCCAGTACTTC.

This clonotype showed up many times. The chain couples TRBV20-1 to TRBJ1-1, with a weak D call TRBD1 (5 bases). The CDR3 is 11 amino acids. The V and J ends lost 8 bases and 7 bases respectively, with 14 bases between them. CDR1 and CDR2 (germline): DFQATT, SNEGSKA (reference sequence). CDR3 sequence reads: CSLEGSSEAFF. The CDR3 DNA is TGCAGTTTGGAGGGGAGTAGTGAAGCTTTCTTT.